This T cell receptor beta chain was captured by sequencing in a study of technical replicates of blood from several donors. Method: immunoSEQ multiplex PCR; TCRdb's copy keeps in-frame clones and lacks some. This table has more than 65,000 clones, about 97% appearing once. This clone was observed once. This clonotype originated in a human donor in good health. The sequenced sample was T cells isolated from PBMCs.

The CDR3 loop is CASSLFPGGDYEQYF. CDR3 in DNA: TGTGCCAGCAGCTTATTTCCGGGAGGAGACTACGAGCAGTACTTC. V usage is TRBV7-6 and J usage is TRBJ2-7, with TRBD2 matching over 7 bases. V was pared by 2 bases and J by 3 bases, with 7 bases of the junction left unmatched. The CDR3 sequence is 15 residues long. Germline V gives CDR1 SGHVS, CDR2 FNYEAQ.